This T cell receptor (beta chain) was identified during a study of T cell responses to AZD1222 COVID-19 vaccine. Study background: Second-dose recipients at about 4 or about 12 weeks were treated as one pooled group. Findings of the study overall: Spike was spanned by vaccine-associated CD4 TCRs, which were dominant at 160-218 and 743-854. Spike-specific TCR breadth rose after two AZD1222 doses, and depth rose as well. It was only five to seven AZD1222 recipients who were seropositive at baseline.

TCRdb's table, derived via immunoSEQ multiplex PCR, lists solely in-frame clones and lacks some. This table holds about 120,000 clones, about 87% found once. Germline CDR1 reads SGHAT; CDR2 reads FQNNGV. CDR3 size: 15 residues. Unmatched junction bases numbered 10, after V lost 5 bases and J lost 7 bases. Comments on this clone: The antigen remains undetermined.

The receptor comes from an adult in good health. The sample in question was peripheral blood, obtained on day 0 of AZD1222 vaccination. The V gene is TRBV11-2, the J gene TRBJ1-4; 7 bases map to TRBD1. The CDR3 bases are TGTGCCAGCAGCACCCGACAGGGACGAGTTGAAAAACTGTTTTTT. Encoded protein: CASSTRQGRVEKLFF. The full variable domain, in which reference TRBV11-2 and TRBJ1-4 provide the parts outside the CDR3, is EAGVAQSPRYKIIEKRQSVAFWCNPISGHATLYWYQQILGQGPKLLIQFQNNGVVDDSQLPKDRFSAERLKGVDSTLKIQPAKLEDSAVYLCASSTRQGRVEKLFFGSGTQLSVL.